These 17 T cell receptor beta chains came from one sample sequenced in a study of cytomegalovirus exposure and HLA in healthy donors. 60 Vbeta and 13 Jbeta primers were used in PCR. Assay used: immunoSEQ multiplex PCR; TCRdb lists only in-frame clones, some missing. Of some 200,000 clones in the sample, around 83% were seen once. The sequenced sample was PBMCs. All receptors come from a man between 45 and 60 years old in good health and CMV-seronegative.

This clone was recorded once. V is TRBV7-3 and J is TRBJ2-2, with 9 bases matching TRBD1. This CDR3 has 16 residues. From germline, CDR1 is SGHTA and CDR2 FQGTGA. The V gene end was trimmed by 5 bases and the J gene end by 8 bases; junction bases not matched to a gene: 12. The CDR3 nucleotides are TGTGCCAGCAGCCAATCGGGACAGGGATATCCAGGGGAGCTGTTTTTT. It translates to CASSQSGQGYPGELFF.

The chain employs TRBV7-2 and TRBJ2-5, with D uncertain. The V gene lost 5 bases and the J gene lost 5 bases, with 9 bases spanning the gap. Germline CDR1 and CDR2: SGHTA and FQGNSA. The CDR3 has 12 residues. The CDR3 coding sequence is TGTGCCAGCAGCCAGACTTTTGAGACCCAGTACTTC. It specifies CASSQTFETQYF.

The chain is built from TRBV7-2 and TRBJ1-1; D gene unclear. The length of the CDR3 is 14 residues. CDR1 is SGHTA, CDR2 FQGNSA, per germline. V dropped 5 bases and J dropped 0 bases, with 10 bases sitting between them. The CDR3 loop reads CASSPRTVNTEAFF. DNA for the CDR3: TGTGCCAGCAGCCCGAGGACTGTGAACACTGAAGCTTTCTTT.

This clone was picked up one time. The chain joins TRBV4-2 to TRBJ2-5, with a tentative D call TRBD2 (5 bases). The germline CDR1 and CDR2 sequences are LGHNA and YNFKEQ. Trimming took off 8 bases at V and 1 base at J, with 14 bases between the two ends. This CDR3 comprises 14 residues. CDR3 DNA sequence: TGTGCCAGCGGCCTTCGGGGTGGCCAAGAGACCCAGTACTTC. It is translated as CASGLRGGQETQYF.

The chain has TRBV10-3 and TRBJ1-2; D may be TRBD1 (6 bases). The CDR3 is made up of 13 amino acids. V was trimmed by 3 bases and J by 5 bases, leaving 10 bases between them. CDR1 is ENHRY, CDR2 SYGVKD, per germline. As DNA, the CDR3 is TGTGCCATCAGTGAAGAGACAGGTTATGGCTACACCTTC. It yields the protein CAISEETGYGYTF.

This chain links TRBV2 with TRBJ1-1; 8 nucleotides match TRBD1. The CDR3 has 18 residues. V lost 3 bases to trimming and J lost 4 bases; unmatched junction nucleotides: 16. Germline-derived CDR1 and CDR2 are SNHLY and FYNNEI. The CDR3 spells CASSERRPGGYRGTEAFF. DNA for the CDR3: TGTGCCAGCAGTGAGAGAAGGCCAGGGGGCTATAGAGGCACTGAAGCTTTCTTT.

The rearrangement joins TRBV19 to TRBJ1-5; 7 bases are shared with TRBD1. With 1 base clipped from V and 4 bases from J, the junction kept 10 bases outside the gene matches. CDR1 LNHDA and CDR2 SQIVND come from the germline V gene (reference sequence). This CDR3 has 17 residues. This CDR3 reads CASSIGGPGQRNQPQHF. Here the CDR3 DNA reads TGTGCCAGTAGTATAGGGGGACCGGGACAGAGGAATCAGCCCCAGCATTTT.

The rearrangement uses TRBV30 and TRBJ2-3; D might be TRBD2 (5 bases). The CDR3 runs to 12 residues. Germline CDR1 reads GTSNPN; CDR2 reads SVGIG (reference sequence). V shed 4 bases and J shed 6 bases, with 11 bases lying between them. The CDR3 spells CAWNRGTDTQYF. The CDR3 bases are TGTGCCTGGAATCGGGGTACGGATACGCAGTATTTT.

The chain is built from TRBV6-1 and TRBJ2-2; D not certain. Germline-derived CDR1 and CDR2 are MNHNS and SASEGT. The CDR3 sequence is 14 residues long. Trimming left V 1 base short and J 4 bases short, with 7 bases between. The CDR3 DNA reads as TGTGCCAGCAGTGAAGTGGCAGGCACCGGGGAGCTGTTTTTT. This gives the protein CASSEVAGTGELFF.

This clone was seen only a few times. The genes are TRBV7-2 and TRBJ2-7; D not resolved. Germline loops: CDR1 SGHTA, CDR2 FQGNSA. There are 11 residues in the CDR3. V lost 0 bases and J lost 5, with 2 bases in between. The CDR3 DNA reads TGTGCCAGCAGCTTAGCCAACGAGCAGTACTTC. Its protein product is CASSLANEQYF.

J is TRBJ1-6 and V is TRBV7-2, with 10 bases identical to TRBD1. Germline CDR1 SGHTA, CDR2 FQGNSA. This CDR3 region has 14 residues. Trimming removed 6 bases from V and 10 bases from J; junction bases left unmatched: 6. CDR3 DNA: TGTGCCAGCAGTCCGACAGGGGGCAGATCACCCCTCCACTTT. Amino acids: CASSPTGGRSPLHF.

The DNA of the CDR3 is TGTGCCAGCAGCTTGGTTGCGGACACCATATATTTT. Translation gives CASSLVADTIYF. The gene calls are TRBV5-6 and TRBJ1-3; D not certain. CDR3 length: 12 amino acids. The V gene lost 0 bases and the J gene lost 8 bases, with 6 bases spanning the gap. CDR1 and CDR2 (germline): SGHDT, YYEEEE.

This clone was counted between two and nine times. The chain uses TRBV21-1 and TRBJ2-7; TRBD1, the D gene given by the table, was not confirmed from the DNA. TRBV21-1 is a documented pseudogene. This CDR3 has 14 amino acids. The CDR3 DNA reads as TGTGCCAGCAGCGAACAGGGTCGGTCCCACGAGCAGTACTTC. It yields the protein CASSEQGRSHEQYF.

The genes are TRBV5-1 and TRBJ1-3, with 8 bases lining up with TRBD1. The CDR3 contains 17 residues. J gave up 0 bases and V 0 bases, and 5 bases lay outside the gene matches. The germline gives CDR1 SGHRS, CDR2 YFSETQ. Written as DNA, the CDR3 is TGCGCCAGCAGCTTGGTTGACAGGGGCCCCTCTGGAAACACCATATATTTT. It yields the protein CASSLVDRGPSGNTIYF.

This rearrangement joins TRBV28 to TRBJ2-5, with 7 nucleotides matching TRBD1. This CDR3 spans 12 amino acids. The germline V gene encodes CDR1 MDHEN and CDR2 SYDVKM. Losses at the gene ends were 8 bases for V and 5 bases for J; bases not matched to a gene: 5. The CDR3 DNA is TGTGCCAGCGTGACAGGGTTGGAGACCCAGTACTTC. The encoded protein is CASVTGLETQYF. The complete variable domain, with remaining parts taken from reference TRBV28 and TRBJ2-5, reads DVKVTQSSRYLVKRTGEKVFLECVQDMDHENMFWYRQDPGLGLRLIYFSYDVKMKEKGDIPEGYSVSREKKERFSLILESASTNQTSMYLCASVTGLETQYFGPGTRLLVL.

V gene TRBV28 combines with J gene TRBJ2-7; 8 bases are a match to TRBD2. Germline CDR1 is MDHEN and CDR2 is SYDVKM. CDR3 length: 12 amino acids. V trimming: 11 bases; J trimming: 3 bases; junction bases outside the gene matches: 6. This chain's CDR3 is CASSGGGYEQYF. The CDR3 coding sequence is TGTGCCTCCTCCGGGGGGGGCTACGAGCAGTACTTC.

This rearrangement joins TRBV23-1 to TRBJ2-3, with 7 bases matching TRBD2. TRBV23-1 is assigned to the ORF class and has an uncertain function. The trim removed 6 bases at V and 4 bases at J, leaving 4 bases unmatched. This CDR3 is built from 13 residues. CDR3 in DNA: TGCGCCAGCAGCCCAGGGAGGGCAGATACGCAGTATTTT. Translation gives CASSPGRADTQYF.